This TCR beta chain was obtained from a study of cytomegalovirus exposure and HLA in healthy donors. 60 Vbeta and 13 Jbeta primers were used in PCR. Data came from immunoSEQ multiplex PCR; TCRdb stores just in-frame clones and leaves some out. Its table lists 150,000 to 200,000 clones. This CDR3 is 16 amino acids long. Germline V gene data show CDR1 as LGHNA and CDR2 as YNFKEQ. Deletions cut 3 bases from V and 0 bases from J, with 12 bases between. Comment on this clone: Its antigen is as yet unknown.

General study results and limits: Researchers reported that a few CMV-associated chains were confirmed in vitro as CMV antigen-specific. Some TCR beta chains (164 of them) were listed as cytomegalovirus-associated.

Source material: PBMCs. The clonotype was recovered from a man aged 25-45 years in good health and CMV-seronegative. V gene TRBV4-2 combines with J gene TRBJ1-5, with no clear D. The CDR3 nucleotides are TGTGCCAGCAGCCACCGAGGCGGTTCTAGCAATCAGCCCCAGCATTTT. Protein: CASSHRGGSSNQPQHF.